These 11 T cell receptor beta chains share one sample of origin, sequenced in a study of T-cell memory formation after mild COVID-19. TCRdb analysed the 5' RACE reads with MiXCR anew, one entry per CDR3 protein. The data hold 300,000 to 350,000 distinct CDR3 sequences, with about an eighth observed a single time. The sample consisted of PBMCs or a T cell subset sorted from them (not recorded which). Receptors originate from a man younger than 35 who had mild COVID-19 (a few samples of this study predate the infection). Cell type and time point are not known.

The chain has TRBV2 and TRBJ1-6; 8 bases agree with TRBD1. Germline V gives CDR1 SNHLY, CDR2 FYNNEI. J was trimmed by 7 bases and V by 1 base; bases with no gene match: 6. This CDR3 comprises 16 residues. The CDR3 loop is CASSEVGRGLNSPLHF. As DNA, the CDR3 is TGTGCCAGCAGTGAAGTGGGCAGGGGGCTCAATTCACCCCTCCACTTT.

V and J are TRBV12-3 or TRBV12-4 and TRBJ2-7; D is ambiguous. V was pared by 1 base and J by 2 bases, with 9 bases between. This CDR3 is built from 14 residues. CDR3 in amino acids: CASSLEVSAYEQYF. The CDR3 DNA follows: TGTGCCAGCAGTTTAGAGGTCAGTGCCTACGAGCAGTACTTC.

V and J are TRBV6-2 or TRBV6-3 and TRBJ2-7; D not certain. The V end was cut by 6 bases, the J end by 5 bases, with 11 bases between. This CDR3 is built from 12 residues. Germline loops: CDR1 MNHEY, CDR2 SVGEGT. The CDR3 nucleotides are TGTGCCAGCAGCGACTTATTCGACGAGCAGTACTTC. Encoded protein: CASSDLFDEQYF.

This clonotype occurred many times. J is TRBJ2-2 and V is TRBV5-1; 7 nucleotides align to TRBD1. CDR1 and CDR2 from the germline V gene are SGHRS and YFSETQ. CDR3 length: 14 residues. After removal of 0 bases from V and 5 bases from J, the junction contained 1 base not matched to a gene. The CDR3 DNA follows: TGCGCCAGCAGCTTGGCCAGGGGGACCGGGGAGCTGTTTTTT. This codes for CASSLARGTGELFF.

V is TRBV6-2 or TRBV6-3 and J is TRBJ2-1, with 7 nucleotides matching TRBD2. V gave up 2 bases and J gave up 6 bases; unmatched junction bases: 4. The germline V gene has CDR1 MNHEY and CDR2 SVGEGT. The CDR3 length is 14 residues. The CDR3 protein is CASSYGGGFNEQFF. The DNA for the CDR3 is TGTGCCAGCAGTTACGGGGGAGGGTTCAATGAGCAGTTCTTC.

This clonotype came up many times. The V call is TRBV15, the J call TRBJ2-1; 9 bases match TRBD2. CDR1 and CDR2 (germline): LNHNV, YYDKDF (reference sequence). The length of the CDR3 is 16 residues. Germline trimming cut 2 bases from V and 3 bases from J; bases unmatched to any gene: 5. This CDR3 reads CATSRQAGGIYNEQFF. CDR3 in DNA: TGTGCCACCAGCAGACAGGCGGGAGGGATCTACAATGAGCAGTTCTTC.

This clonotype was observed a handful of times. The chain recombines TRBV4-3 with TRBJ2-3; 7 bases are shared with TRBD2. V shed 2 bases, J shed 2 bases, and the junction held 7 bases outside the gene matches. The CDR3 is 16 residues long. Germline CDR1 and CDR2: LGHNA and YSLEER. CDR3 protein: CASSQYLSGATDTQYF. CDR3 bases: TGCGCCAGCAGCCAATACCTAAGCGGGGCCACAGATACGCAGTATTTT.

This clonotype qualifies as medium-sized. The genes are TRBV11-2 and TRBJ2-1; D possibly corresponds to TRBD2 (6 bases). The CDR3 totals 17 residues. Trimming removed 1 base from V and 2 bases from J, with 15 bases in between. CDR1 is SGHAT, CDR2 FQNNGV, per germline. In DNA form, the CDR3 reads TGTGCCAGCAGCTTAGGACCCGGGACTTCGACCTACAATGAGCAGTTCTTC. Translating it yields CASSLGPGTSTYNEQFF.

This clonotype has only a few counts. The chain couples TRBV7-2 to TRBJ2-5; 10 nucleotides line up with TRBD2. Per germline, CDR1 SGHTA and CDR2 FQGNSA. Unmatched junction bases numbered 7, after V lost 3 bases and J lost 6 bases. The CDR3 contains 15 residues. The CDR3 sequence is CASSFTAGGEKTQYF. The CDR3 nucleotides read TGTGCCAGCAGCTTCACAGCGGGGGGGGAAAAGACCCAGTACTTC.

This clonotype has a handful of counts. This chain uses TRBV20-1 with TRBJ2-5, with a weak D call TRBD1 (6 bases). V lost 6 bases, J lost 5 bases, and 19 bases lay in between. Germline V lookup: CDR1 DFQATT, CDR2 SNEGSKA (reference sequence). The CDR3 spans 14 residues. The CDR3 DNA reads TGCAGTGCACTAAAACAGGGAGCAGGGGAGACCCAGTACTTC. This sequence encodes CSALKQGAGETQYF.

The J gene is TRBJ1-2, the V gene TRBV7-2; D unclear. The CDR3 loop spans 11 amino acids. Germline CDR1 reads SGHTA; CDR2 reads FQGNSA. Between the trimmed V and J ends, which lost 1 base and 6 bases, there was a span of 3 bases. The CDR3 sequence: CASSLEDGYTF. CDR3 DNA sequence: TGTGCCAGCAGCTTAGAGGATGGCTACACCTTC.